The 25 T cell receptor beta chains in this list originate from one sample, sequenced in a study of radiotherapy plus CTLA-4 blockade in lung cancer. Clones were read by immunoSEQ multiplex PCR, and TCRdb kept only the in-frame ones, dropping some. This sample yields about 98,000 clones, of which more than 75% are seen a single time; approximately 3.7% belongs to the top ten. The input for sequencing was peripheral blood, taken from a patient treated with radiotherapy plus ipilimumab. These receptors all stem from a human donor with non-small cell lung cancer who had a partial response to radiotherapy plus ipilimumab.

Of note for this clone: The same CDR3 also results from other DNA sequences found in this sample. The V call is TRBV28, the J call TRBJ2-5, with TRBD2 matching over 8 bases. V gave up 2 bases and J gave up 5 bases; unmatched junction bases: 4. The CDR3 runs 14 residues. The germline V gene has CDR1 MDHEN and CDR2 SYDVKM. CDR3 in amino acids: CASSLAGGRETQYF. The CDR3 DNA is TGTGCCAGCAGTTTAGCGGGAGGCCGGGAGACCCAGTACTTC.

This clone was counted between two and nine times. V gene TRBV4-1 combines with J gene TRBJ1-2, with 10 positions matching TRBD1. The CDR3 is 14 amino acids. CDR1 is MGHRA and CDR2 is YSYEKL in the germline V gene. V shed 3 bases, J shed 4 bases, and the junction held 2 bases outside the gene matches. The CDR3 coding sequence is TGCGCCAGCAGCCATAGGACAGGGGGCTATGGCTACACCTTC. Amino acids: CASSHRTGGYGYTF.

The rearrangement joins TRBV19 to TRBJ2-7, with TRBD2 matching over 7 bases. Trimming cost V 0 bases and J 2 bases; bases outside gene matches: 4. CDR1 LNHDA and CDR2 SQIVND come from the germline V gene (reference sequence). The CDR3 runs 15 residues. This chain's CDR3 is CASSIEGGRTYEQYF. CDR3 sequence (DNA): TGTGCCAGTAGTATAGAAGGCGGGAGAACCTACGAGCAGTACTTC.

The V and J genes are TRBV10-1 and TRBJ2-1; 9 positions match TRBD2. This CDR3 has 14 residues. Germline V gene data show CDR1 as WNHNN and CDR2 as SYGVQD (reference sequence). Trimming at V came to 6 bases and at J to 7 bases, leaving 7 bases not matched to a gene. CDR3 in DNA: TGCGCCAGCAGCCGTAGCGGGAGTCAGAATGAGCAGTTCTTC. Amino acid sequence: CASSRSGSQNEQFF.

The gene calls are TRBV27 and TRBJ1-5; TRBD1 matches at 8 bases. Germline lookup yields CDR1 MNHEY and CDR2 SMNVEV (reference sequence). With V trimmed by 5 bases and J by 4 bases, 7 bases remained unmatched. CDR3 length equals 15 residues. The CDR3 loop is CASSLRGPGNQPQHF. Here the CDR3 DNA reads TGTGCCAGCAGTCTCAGGGGGCCCGGGAATCAGCCCCAGCATTTT.

The chain carries TRBV29-1 and TRBJ2-1; TRBD1 matches 7 bases. Trimming took 7 bases from V and 5 from J; bases not matched to a gene: 11. CDR1 and CDR2 from the germline V gene are SQVTM and ANQGSEA. CDR3 size: 14 residues. Written as DNA, the CDR3 is TGCAGCGCAGAACCGGGACAGAAGAACAATGAGCAGTTCTTC. This codes for CSAEPGQKNNEQFF.

Points on this clone: This sample also contains other DNA sequences that code for the same CDR3. This chain links TRBV28 with TRBJ2-3, with TRBD2 as a possible D gene (6 bases). CDR3 length equals 12 residues. Per germline, CDR1 MDHEN and CDR2 SYDVKM. V was clipped by 7 bases and J by 8 bases, with 13 bases between them. The CDR3 sequence is CASNGDSSTQYF. For the CDR3, the DNA is TGTGCCAGCAATGGGGACTCTAGTACGCAGTATTTT.

V is TRBV11-2 and J is TRBJ2-7; D is uncertain. CDR1 is SGHAT and CDR2 is FQNNGV in the germline V gene. The CDR3 is 12 amino acids. Trimming cost V 4 bases and J 0 bases, with 4 bases left between them. CDR3 bases: TGTGCCAGCAGCTCCTCCTCCTACGAGCAGTACTTC. This translates into CASSSSSYEQYF. The whole variable domain, remainder taken from reference TRBV11-2 and TRBJ2-7, is EAGVAQSPRYKIIEKRQSVAFWCNPISGHATLYWYQQILGQGPKLLIQFQNNGVVDDSQLPKDRFSAERLKGVDSTLKIQPAKLEDSAVYLCASSSSSYEQYFGPGTRLTVT.

This clone showed up just a few times. The V call is TRBV11-2, the J call TRBJ1-1; a possible D gene is TRBD1 (5 bases). The ends were cut back, 0 bases at V and 3 bases at J, with 8 bases in the middle. Germline CDR1 SGHAT, CDR2 FQNNGV. The CDR3 is made up of 14 amino acids. This CDR3 is CASSLEGDYTEAFF. CDR3 sequence (DNA): TGTGCCAGCAGCTTAGAGGGGGACTACACTGAAGCTTTCTTT.

The chain joins TRBV18 to TRBJ2-1, with a weak D call TRBD2 (5 bases). Germline V gene sequence: CDR1 KGHSH, CDR2 LQKENI. V lost 3 bases and J lost 5, with 14 bases in between. The CDR3 is made up of 15 amino acids. This CDR3 is CASSPRLRDHNEQFF. The DNA of the CDR3 is TGTGCCAGCTCACCCCGACTCCGGGATCACAATGAGCAGTTCTTC. Full variable domain (missing parts from reference TRBV18 and TRBJ2-1): NAGVMQNPRHLVRRRGQEARLRCSPMKGHSHVYWYRQLPEEGLKFMVYLQKENIIDESGMPKERFSAEFPKEGPSILRIQQVVRGDSAAYFCASSPRLRDHNEQFFGPGTRLTVL.

The rearrangement uses TRBV6-6 and TRBJ2-3, with 8 positions matching TRBD2. Germline V gene lookup returns CDR1 MNHNY and CDR2 SVGAGI (reference sequence). Trimming cost V 6 bases and J 5 bases; bases outside gene matches: 13. The CDR3 length is 16 residues. The DNA of the CDR3 is TGTGCCAGCAGCAGGAGGTCCAGCGGGAGTGAAGATACGCAGTATTTT. Its protein is CASSRRSSGSEDTQYF.

The J gene is TRBJ2-5, the V gene TRBV2; TRBD1 is a possible D gene (6 bases). The CDR3 sequence is 13 residues long. Trimming removed 6 bases at V and 4 bases at J, with 12 bases between. From germline, CDR1 is SNHLY and CDR2 FYNNEI. This CDR3 is CASSDRTGETQYF. The CDR3 DNA is TGTGCCAGCAGCGACAGGACGGGAGAGACCCAGTACTTC.

CDR3 amino acids: CASRYNRVREETQYF. For the CDR3, the DNA is TGTGCCAGCAGGTATAACAGGGTACGAGAAGAGACCCAGTACTTC. The chain has TRBV6-1 and TRBJ2-5; maybe TRBD1 (6 bases). The CDR3 extends over 15 amino acids. Germline CDR1 reads MNHNS; CDR2 reads SASEGT. V was shortened by 6 bases and J by 3 bases, with 17 bases between the two germline ends.

The rearrangement uses TRBV29-1 and TRBJ2-3; 9 bases agree with TRBD2. Germline loops: CDR1 SQVTM, CDR2 ANQGSEA. The CDR3 has 14 amino acids. V shed 6 bases, J shed 6 bases, and the junction held 10 bases outside the gene matches. CDR3 in DNA: TGCAGCGTGGATCCGGGACTAGCTATGGATACGCAGTATTTT. Protein product: CSVDPGLAMDTQYF.

The CDR3 region has the DNA TGTGCCAGCAGTTTATTCGGGGGCTCTGGAAACACCATATATTTT. It yields the protein CASSLFGGSGNTIYF. The gene calls are TRBV28 and TRBJ1-3, with a weak D call TRBD1 (5 bases). The CDR3 has 15 amino acids. Trimming shortened V by 1 base and J by 0 bases, and 7 bases separated the two germline ends. Germline assignment: CDR1 MDHEN and CDR2 SYDVKM. The full variable domain, in which reference TRBV28 and TRBJ1-3 provide the parts outside the CDR3, is DVKVTQSSRYLVKRTGEKVFLECVQDMDHENMFWYRQDPGLGLRLIYFSYDVKMKEKGDIPEGYSVSREKKERFSLILESASTNQTSMYLCASSLFGGSGNTIYFGEGSWLTVV.

This clone was seen more than once but under ten times. The genes are TRBV4-1 and TRBJ1-4, with 7 bases that match TRBD1. Germline V gene data show CDR1 as MGHRA and CDR2 as YSYEKL. The CDR3 has 15 amino acids. After removal of 0 bases from V and 8 bases from J, the junction contained 6 bases not matched to a gene. The CDR3 loop is CASSQDDRVNEKLFF. DNA for the CDR3: TGCGCCAGCAGCCAAGACGACAGGGTAAACGAAAAACTGTTTTTT.

This clone was observed a few times. The chain combines TRBV11-2 with TRBJ2-1, with TRBD2 matching 8 bases. V shed 7 bases, J shed 9 bases, and the junction held 8 bases outside the gene matches. The length of the CDR3 is 13 residues. Germline CDR1 is SGHAT and CDR2 is FQNNGV. The CDR3 sequence is CASTSRGGAEQFF. CDR3 bases: TGTGCCAGCACCTCTCGGGGGGGGGCTGAGCAGTTCTTC.

This chain uses TRBV2 with TRBJ2-3; TRBD2 agrees at 7 bases. There are 15 residues in the CDR3. V shed 3 bases, J shed 6 bases, and the junction held 9 bases outside the gene matches. In germline, CDR1 is SNHLY, CDR2 FYNNEI. The CDR3: CASSEGAGTGDTQYF. The CDR3 DNA reads as TGTGCCAGCAGTGAGGGAGCGGGGACCGGGGATACGCAGTATTTT.

The V and J genes are TRBV7-2 and TRBJ1-1; D not resolved. The CDR3 runs to 13 residues. Between the trimmed V and J ends, which lost 5 bases and 4 bases, there was a span of 11 bases. CDR1 and CDR2 (germline): SGHTA, FQGNSA. Here the CDR3 reads CASSRSRSTEAFF. CDR3 nucleotides: TGTGCCAGCAGCCGAAGTAGGAGCACTGAAGCTTTCTTT.

The V gene is TRBV5-1, the J gene TRBJ2-1, with TRBD2 identical over 8 bases. The V and J ends lost 5 bases and 6 bases, in that order; junction bases with no gene match: 10. This CDR3 contains 15 residues. Germline V gene sequence: CDR1 SGHRS, CDR2 YFSETQ. In nucleotides, the CDR3 is TGCGCCAGCAGTTCCACAGCGGGAGTCGGCAATGAGCAGTTCTTC. Translation gives CASSSTAGVGNEQFF.

This rearrangement joins TRBV6-5 to TRBJ1-2; TRBD1 is a possible D gene (5 bases). V dropped 4 bases and J dropped 1 base, with 7 bases sitting between them. Per the germline V gene, CDR1 is MNHEY and CDR2 is SVGAGI. The CDR3 consists of 13 residues. CDR3 nucleotides: TGTGCCAGCAGTTTGACAGATAACTATGGCTACACCTTC. As protein: CASSLTDNYGYTF.

V gene TRBV19 combines with J gene TRBJ1-3; D is perhaps TRBD1 (6 bases). Germline assignment: CDR1 LNHDA and CDR2 SQIVND (reference sequence). V was shortened by 7 bases and J by 0 bases, with 13 bases between the two germline ends. The CDR3 sequence is 15 residues long. The chain's CDR3 is CASTPGQSSGNTIYF. The CDR3 DNA sequence: TGTGCCAGTACCCCGGGACAAAGCTCTGGAAACACCATATATTTT. Variable domain in full (rest from reference TRBV19 and TRBJ1-3): DGGITQSPKYLFRKEGQNVTLSCEQNLNHDAMYWYRQDPGQGLRLIYYSQIVNDFQKGDIAEGYSVSREKKESFPLTVTSAQKNPTAFYLCASTPGQSSGNTIYFGEGSWLTVV.

For this clone: The same CDR3 can be traced to other DNA sequences in this sample. In DNA form, the CDR3 reads TGTGCCAGCTCACCAGGTCCCCAGGCAACTAATGAAAAACTGTTTTTT. This codes for CASSPGPQATNEKLFF. This chain uses TRBV18 with TRBJ1-4; no firm D call. The CDR3 consists of 16 residues. Trimming cost V 2 bases and J 0 bases, with 10 bases left between them. Germline V gives CDR1 KGHSH, CDR2 LQKENI.

The chain combines TRBV5-6 with TRBJ2-7; 8 bases fit TRBD1. The germline V gene encodes CDR1 SGHDT and CDR2 YYEEEE. CDR3 length: 15 residues. The V segment lost 0 bases and the J segment 7 bases; nucleotides outside the gene matches: 9. The CDR3 sequence: CASSLAVGTGGEQYF. The CDR3 coding sequence is TGTGCCAGCAGCTTGGCGGTCGGAACAGGGGGTGAGCAGTACTTC.

The rearrangement uses TRBV18 and TRBJ2-7; D possibly corresponds to TRBD2 (6 bases). V lost 0 bases, J lost 0 bases, and 9 bases lay in between. Germline V gene lookup returns CDR1 KGHSH and CDR2 LQKENI. This CDR3 region has 15 residues. CDR3 protein: CASSPPAGFSYEQYF. The CDR3 nucleotides are TGTGCCAGCTCACCACCGGCGGGGTTCTCCTACGAGCAGTACTTC. Based on the CDR3 plus reference TRBV18 and TRBJ2-7, the full variable domain is NAGVMQNPRHLVRRRGQEARLRCSPMKGHSHVYWYRQLPEEGLKFMVYLQKENIIDESGMPKERFSAEFPKEGPSILRIQQVVRGDSAAYFCASSPPAGFSYEQYFGPGTRLTVT.